The 16 T cell receptor beta chains listed next were all sequenced from one sample in a study of blood T cell repertoires in COVID-19. Assay used: immunoSEQ multiplex PCR; TCRdb lists only in-frame clones, some missing. The sample lists 150,000 or so clones, around 81% occurring once. Source material: PBMCs or T cells enriched from blood (not recorded which). These receptor sequences come from a man in his forties who had recovered from COVID-19.

The chain joins TRBV29-1 to TRBJ1-2, with 7 bases lining up with TRBD1. The CDR3 runs to 11 residues. Per the germline V gene, CDR1 is SQVTM and CDR2 is ANQGSEA. The ends lost 6 bases at V and 6 bases at J; junction bases unmatched: 4. The CDR3 bases are TGCAGCGTACAGGGGAGTGATGGCTACACCTTC. This encodes CSVQGSDGYTF.

This clone was observed a few times. The chain has TRBV5-1 and TRBJ1-4, with TRBD1 matching 9 bases. Trimming cost V 3 bases and J 3 bases; bases outside gene matches: 12. The CDR3 spans 18 residues. Per the germline V gene, CDR1 is SGHRS and CDR2 is YFSETQ. For the CDR3, the DNA is TGCGCCAGCAGCTGGACGGGACAGGGAAAGTTAGCTAATGAAAAACTGTTTTTT. Residues: CASSWTGQGKLANEKLFF.

This clone was observed once. V is TRBV15 and J is TRBJ1-1; D may be TRBD1 (5 bases). There are 13 residues in the CDR3. In germline, CDR1 is LNHNV, CDR2 YYDKDF (reference sequence). The V and J ends lost 3 bases and 3 bases respectively, with 8 bases between them. In nucleotides, the CDR3 is TGTGCCACCAGCAGGACGGGGGACACTGAAGCTTTCTTT. It is translated as CATSRTGDTEAFF.

The V and J genes are TRBV19 and TRBJ2-5; D not resolved. This CDR3 spans 13 amino acids. The germline V and J ends were trimmed by 0 bases and 4 bases, with 6 bases remaining between them. Germline V lookup: CDR1 LNHDA, CDR2 SQIVND (reference sequence). The CDR3 DNA reads as TGTGCCAGTAGTATAGATGTCCTAGAGACCCAGTACTTC. It translates to CASSIDVLETQYF.

The V call is TRBV3-1 (or the pseudogene TRBV3-2), the J call TRBJ1-6, with unresolved D. Germline-derived CDR1 and CDR2 are LGHDT and YNNKEL (reference sequence). CDR3 length: 16 residues. Trimming cost V 0 bases and J 0 bases, with 6 bases left between them. CDR3 nucleotides: TGTGCCAGCAGCCAAGATCTCCTCTCCTATAATTCACCCCTCCACTTT. It specifies CASSQDLLSYNSPLHF.

The genes are TRBV3-1 (or the pseudogene TRBV3-2) and TRBJ1-6, with D possibly being TRBD1 (5 bases). In germline, CDR1 is LGHDT, CDR2 YNNKEL (reference sequence). The CDR3 consists of 15 residues. V lost 8 bases and J 7 bases, leaving 18 bases between the germline ends. The CDR3 sequence: CASANGGTRNSPLHF. CDR3 sequence (DNA): TGTGCCAGCGCGAACGGGGGGACGCGGAATTCACCCCTCCACTTT.

The rearrangement joins TRBV6-5 to TRBJ2-5, with D perhaps TRBD2 (6 bases). CDR3 length: 13 residues. V dropped 6 bases and J dropped 1 base, with 9 bases sitting between them. Germline-derived CDR1 and CDR2 are MNHEY and SVGAGI. Here the CDR3 DNA reads TGTGCCAGCAGGCTACTAGCCCAAGAGACCCAGTACTTC. Its protein is CASRLLAQETQYF.

Only a few counts were recorded for this clone. J is TRBJ1-2 and V is TRBV2; D call uncertain. This CDR3 spans 11 amino acids. The germline gives CDR1 SNHLY, CDR2 FYNNEI. Trimming took off 4 bases at V and 7 bases at J, with 7 bases between the two ends. This CDR3 is CASSGNGGYTF. In DNA form, the CDR3 reads TGTGCCAGCAGTGGTAACGGTGGCTACACCTTC.

The chain couples TRBV25-1 to TRBJ1-6; 8 nucleotides line up with TRBD1. V trimming: 5 bases; J trimming: 9 bases; junction bases outside the gene matches: 9. From germline, CDR1 is MGHDK and CDR2 SYGVNS. The CDR3 sequence is 15 residues long. DNA for the CDR3: TGTGCCAGCAGTAACTACAGGGGGATAGCTTCACCCCTCCACTTT. The encoded protein is CASSNYRGIASPLHF. The whole variable domain, remainder taken from reference TRBV25-1 and TRBJ1-6, is EADIYQTPRYLVIGTGKKITLECSQTMGHDKMYWYQQDPGMELHLIHYSYGVNSTEKGDLSSESTVSRIRTEHFPLTLESARPSHTSQYLCASSNYRGIASPLHFGNGTRLTVT.

For the CDR3, the DNA is TGTGCCACCAGTGATCCTGGACACACCACCGGGGAGCTGTTTTTT. The encoded protein is CATSDPGHTTGELFF. This rearrangement joins TRBV24-1 to TRBJ2-2; D possibly corresponds to TRBD1 (5 bases). The CDR3 contains 15 residues. V gave up 3 bases and J gave up 4 bases, with 11 bases separating them. Germline CDR1 and CDR2: KGHDR and SFDVKD.

The chain carries TRBV12-5 and TRBJ1-1; D unclear. The CDR3 has 17 amino acids. The V end was cut by 3 bases, the J end by 4 bases, with 21 bases between. In germline, CDR1 is LGHNT, CDR2 FRNRAP. DNA for the CDR3: TGTGCTAGTGGTTTTTGGCCCGAGGGCATGAGGGCCACTGAAGCTTTCTTT. Amino acids: CASGFWPEGMRATEAFF.

V and J are TRBV7-2 and TRBJ1-2, with D perhaps TRBD1 (6 bases). Germline V gene sequence: CDR1 SGHTA, CDR2 FQGNSA. CDR3 length: 13 residues. With 6 bases removed from V and 3 bases from J, the gap between germline ends came to 11 bases. In DNA form, the CDR3 reads TGTGCCAGCAGACCCGGACAGTACTATGGCTACACCTTC. Residues: CASRPGQYYGYTF. The full variable domain, with the rest looked up from reference TRBV7-2 and TRBJ1-2, is GAGVSQSPSNKVTEKGKDVELRCDPISGHTALYWYRQSLGQGLEFLIYFQGNSAPDKSGLPSDRFSAERTGGSVSTLTIQRTQQEDSAVYLCASRPGQYYGYTFGSGTRLTVV.

This clone was counted a single time. The chain has TRBV5-1 and TRBJ1-4; 7 nucleotides align to TRBD1. In germline, CDR1 is SGHRS, CDR2 YFSETQ. V was clipped by 7 bases and J by 11 bases; unmatched bases: 14. The CDR3 totals 14 residues. This chain's CDR3 is CASGPRGAEGKLFF. The CDR3 DNA follows: TGCGCCAGCGGGCCCAGGGGGGCCGAGGGGAAACTGTTTTTT. The full variable domain, its missing parts supplied by reference TRBV5-1 and TRBJ1-4, is KAGVTQTPRYLIKTRGQQVTLSCSPISGHRSVSWYQQTPGQGLQFLFEYFSETQRNKGNFPGRFSGRQFSNSRSEMNVSTLELGDSALYLCASGPRGAEGKLFFGSGTQLSVL.

V usage is TRBV7-9 and J usage is TRBJ1-1; weak D call: TRBD1 (5 bases). CDR1 is SEHNR, CDR2 FQNEAQ, per germline (reference sequence). V dropped 5 bases and J dropped 3 bases, with 16 bases sitting between them. The CDR3 has 15 residues. The CDR3 nucleotides are TGTGCCAGCAGCCCTATGAGATTCAGGGACACTGAAGCTTTCTTT. Protein sequence: CASSPMRFRDTEAFF.

The chain is built from TRBV5-8 and TRBJ1-5; TRBD1 aligns across 8 bases. V lost 3 bases, J lost 0 bases, and 2 bases stayed unmatched. Germline lookup yields CDR1 SGHTS and CDR2 YDEGEE. CDR3 length: 15 residues. This CDR3 is CASSWTGYSNQPQHF. The CDR3 nucleotides read TGTGCCAGCAGCTGGACAGGGTATAGCAATCAGCCCCAGCATTTT.

The gene calls are TRBV6-4 and TRBJ1-4; 7 bases map to TRBD1. The CDR3 runs to 17 residues. The J segment lost 2 bases and the V segment lost 8 bases, leaving 14 bases of the junction unmatched. Germline CDR1 reads MRHNA; CDR2 reads SNTAGT. The CDR3 sequence: CASGLTFAGGTNEKLFF. The CDR3 coding sequence is TGTGCCAGCGGGCTCACATTCGCAGGGGGGACTAATGAAAAACTGTTTTTT.